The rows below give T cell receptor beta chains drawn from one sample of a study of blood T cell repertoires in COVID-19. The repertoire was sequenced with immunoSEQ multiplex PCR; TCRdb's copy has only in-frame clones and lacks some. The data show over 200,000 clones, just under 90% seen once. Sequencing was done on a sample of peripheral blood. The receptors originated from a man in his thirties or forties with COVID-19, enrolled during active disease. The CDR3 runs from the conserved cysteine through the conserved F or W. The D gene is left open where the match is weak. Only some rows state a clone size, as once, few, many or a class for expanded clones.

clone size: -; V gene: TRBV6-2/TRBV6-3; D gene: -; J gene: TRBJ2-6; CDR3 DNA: TGTGCCAGCAGTTACGCAGGGTCTCTCCGTGATGGGGCCAACGTCCTGACTTTC; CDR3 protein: CASSYAGSLRDGANVLTF
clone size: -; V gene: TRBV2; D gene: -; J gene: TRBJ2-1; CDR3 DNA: TGTGCCAGCAGGGCTAGCAATGAGCAGTTCTTC; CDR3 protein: CASRASNEQFF
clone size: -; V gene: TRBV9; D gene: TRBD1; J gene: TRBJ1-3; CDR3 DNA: TGTGCCAGCAGCCCTCCCGGGACAGGCCCCTCTGGAAACACCATATATTTT; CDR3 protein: CASSPPGTGPSGNTIYF
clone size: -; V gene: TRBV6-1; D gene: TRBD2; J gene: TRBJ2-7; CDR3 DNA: TGTGCCAGCAGTGCCGGACTAGCGGAACGAAGCTCCTACGAGCAGTACTTC; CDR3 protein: CASSAGLAERSSYEQYF
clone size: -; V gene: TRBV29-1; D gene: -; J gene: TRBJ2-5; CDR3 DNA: TGCAGCACGTGGACCCCGGGGGAGACCCAGTACTTC; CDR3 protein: CSTWTPGETQYF
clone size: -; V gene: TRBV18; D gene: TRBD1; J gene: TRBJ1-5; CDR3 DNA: TGTGCCAGCTCACCAACGGCAGGGGGTTGGAGTCAGCCCCAGCATTTT; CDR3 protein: CASSPTAGGWSQPQHF
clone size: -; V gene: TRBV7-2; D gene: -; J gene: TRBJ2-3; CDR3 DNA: TGTGCCAGCAGCGAAGCGAGAGAGGATACGCAGTATTTT; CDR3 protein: CASSEAREDTQYF
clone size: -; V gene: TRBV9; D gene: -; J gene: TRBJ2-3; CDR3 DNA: TGTGCCAGCAGCGCGAACAGGGCCCGCACAGATACGCAGTATTTT; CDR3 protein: CASSANRARTDTQYF
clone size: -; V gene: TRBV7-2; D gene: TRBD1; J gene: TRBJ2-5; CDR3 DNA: TGTGCCAGCAGTCGAGACAGGGCTCGGAGAGAGACCCAGTACTTC; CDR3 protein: CASSRDRARRETQYF
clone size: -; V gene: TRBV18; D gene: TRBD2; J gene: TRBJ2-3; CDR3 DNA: TGTGCCAGCTCACCAGCAGGACTAGCGGGGACAGATACGCAGTATTTT; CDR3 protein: CASSPAGLAGTDTQYF
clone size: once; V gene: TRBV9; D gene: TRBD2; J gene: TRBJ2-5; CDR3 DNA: TGTGCCAGCAGCGCCTACCGAGCTAGCGGGGGCAGGGAGACCCAGTACTTC; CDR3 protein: CASSAYRASGGRETQYF
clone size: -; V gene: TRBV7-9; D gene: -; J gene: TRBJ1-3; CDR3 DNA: TGTGCCAGCAGCTTAGTATTTGGAAACACCATATATTTT; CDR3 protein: CASSLVFGNTIYF
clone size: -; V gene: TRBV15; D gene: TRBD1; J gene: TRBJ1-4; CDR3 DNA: TGTGCCACCAGCAGAGATGGGACAGGGTCTAATGAAAAACTGTTTTTT; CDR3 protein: CATSRDGTGSNEKLFF
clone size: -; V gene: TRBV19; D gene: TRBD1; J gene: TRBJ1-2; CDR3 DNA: TGTGCCAGTAGTACACCTTCCCCGGGACAGTTCTATGGCTACACCTTC; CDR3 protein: CASSTPSPGQFYGYTF
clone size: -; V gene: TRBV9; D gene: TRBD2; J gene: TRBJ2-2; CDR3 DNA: TGTGCCAGCAGCGTAGTTATAGCGGGGAACACCGGGGAGCTGTTTTTT; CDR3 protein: CASSVVIAGNTGELFF
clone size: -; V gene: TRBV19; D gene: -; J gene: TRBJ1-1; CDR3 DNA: TGTGCCAGTAGTACAACATCCGCTGAAGCTTTCTTT; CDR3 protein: CASSTTSAEAFF
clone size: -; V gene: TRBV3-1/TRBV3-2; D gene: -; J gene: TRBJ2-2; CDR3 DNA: TGTGCCAGCAGCCCGACGACAGGCTACACCGGGGAGCTGTTTTTT; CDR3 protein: CASSPTTGYTGELFF
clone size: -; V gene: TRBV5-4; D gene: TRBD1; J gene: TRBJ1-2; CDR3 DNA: TGTGCCAGCAGCGCGGGACAGCTCTATGGCTACACCTTC; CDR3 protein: CASSAGQLYGYTF
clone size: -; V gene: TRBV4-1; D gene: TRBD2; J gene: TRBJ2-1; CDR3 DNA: TGCGCCAGCAGCCAACCGACTAGCGGGGTTCCCAATGAGCAGTTCTTC; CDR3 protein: CASSQPTSGVPNEQFF
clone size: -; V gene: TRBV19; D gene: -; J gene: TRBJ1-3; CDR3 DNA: TGTGCCAGTAGTCTGCGCGACTGGGGGGTTGGCTCTGGAAACACCATATATTTT; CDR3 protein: CASSLRDWGVGSGNTIYF
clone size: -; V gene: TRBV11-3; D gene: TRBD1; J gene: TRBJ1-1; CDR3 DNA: TGTGCCAGCAGCACGACAGGGACTGAAGCTTTCTTT; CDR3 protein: CASSTTGTEAFF
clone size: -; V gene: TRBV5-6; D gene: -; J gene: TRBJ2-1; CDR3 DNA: TGTGCCAGCAGCTTCAGGGGTGGCAATGAGCAGTTCTTC; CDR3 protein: CASSFRGGNEQFF
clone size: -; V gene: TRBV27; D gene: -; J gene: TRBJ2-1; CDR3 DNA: TGTGCCAGCAGTTTTCGGCCAGGAGGTTACAATGAGCAGTTCTTC; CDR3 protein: CASSFRPGGYNEQFF
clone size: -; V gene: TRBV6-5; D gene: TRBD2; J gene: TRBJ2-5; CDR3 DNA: TGTGCCAGCACCCCTAGCGGGACCCAAGAGACCCAGTACTTC; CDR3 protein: CASTPSGTQETQYF
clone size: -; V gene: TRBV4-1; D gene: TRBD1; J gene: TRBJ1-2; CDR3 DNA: TGCGCCAGCAGCCCAGGACAGGATGGCTACACCTTC; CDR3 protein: CASSPGQDGYTF
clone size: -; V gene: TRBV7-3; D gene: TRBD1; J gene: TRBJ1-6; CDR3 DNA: TGTGCCAGCAGCTTACTGGGACAGCCGTATAATTCACCCCTCCACTTT; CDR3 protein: CASSLLGQPYNSPLHF
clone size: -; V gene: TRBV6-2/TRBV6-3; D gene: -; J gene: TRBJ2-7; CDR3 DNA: TGTGCCAGCAGTTACGACGGCAGGGTGGTTAGCTACGAGCAGTACTTC; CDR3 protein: CASSYDGRVVSYEQYF
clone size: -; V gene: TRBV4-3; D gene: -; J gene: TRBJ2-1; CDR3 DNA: TGCGCCAGCAGCGCAACGCAGTACAATGAGCAGTTCTTC; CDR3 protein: CASSATQYNEQFF
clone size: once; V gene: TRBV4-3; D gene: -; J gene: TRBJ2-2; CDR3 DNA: TGCGCCAGCAGCCAAGATAACAGGGTAGTCGGGGAGCTGTTTTTT; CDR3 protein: CASSQDNRVVGELFF
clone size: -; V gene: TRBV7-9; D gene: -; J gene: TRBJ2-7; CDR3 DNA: TGTGCCAGCAGCTCTGACTCGATGTTAATCGAGCAGTACTTC; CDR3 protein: CASSSDSMLIEQYF
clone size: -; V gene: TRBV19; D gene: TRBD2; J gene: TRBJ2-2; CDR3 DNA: TGTGCCAGTAGGAAGACTAGCGGGAACACCGGGGAGCTGTTTTTT; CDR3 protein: CASRKTSGNTGELFF
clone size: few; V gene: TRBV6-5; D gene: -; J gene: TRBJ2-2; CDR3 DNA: TGTGCCAGCAGTTCAGAGACGGGTAACACCGGGGAGCTGTTTTTT; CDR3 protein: CASSSETGNTGELFF
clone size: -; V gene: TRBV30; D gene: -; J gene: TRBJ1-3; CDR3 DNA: TGTGCCTGGAACCCGGAGTACTCCAACTCTGGAAACACCATATATTTT; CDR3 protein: CAWNPEYSNSGNTIYF
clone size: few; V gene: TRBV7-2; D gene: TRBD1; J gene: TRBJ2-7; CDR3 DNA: TGTGCCAGCAGGTCCGGGACAGGGGGTCCCTACGAGCAGTACTTC; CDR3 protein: CASRSGTGGPYEQYF
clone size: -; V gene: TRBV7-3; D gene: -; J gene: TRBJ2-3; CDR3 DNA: TGTGCCAGCAGCTCCAGGGTGGGAGATACGCAGTATTTT; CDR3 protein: CASSSRVGDTQYF
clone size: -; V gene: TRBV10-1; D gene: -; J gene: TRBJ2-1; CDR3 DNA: TGCGCCAGCAGCGACGGAGGGAAGGGCAATGAGCAGTTCTTC; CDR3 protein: CASSDGGKGNEQFF
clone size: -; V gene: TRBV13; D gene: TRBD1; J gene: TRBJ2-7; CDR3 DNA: TGTGCCAGCAGCTCCCGACAGGGCGATCAATCCATCTACGAGCAGTACTTC; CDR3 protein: CASSSRQGDQSIYEQYF
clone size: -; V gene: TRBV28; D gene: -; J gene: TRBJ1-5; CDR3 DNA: TGTGCCAGCAGCCTAGGGGGAGGGTTACCCCAGCATTTT; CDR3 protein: CASSLGGGLPQHF
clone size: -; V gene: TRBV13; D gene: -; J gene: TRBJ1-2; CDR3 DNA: TGTGCCAGCAGCTTAGGAAGGACATCTGGCTACACCTTC; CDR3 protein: CASSLGRTSGYTF
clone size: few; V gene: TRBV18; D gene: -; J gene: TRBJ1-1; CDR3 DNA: TGTGCCAGCTCACTAATCCGGGACACTGAAGCTTTCTTT; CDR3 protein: CASSLIRDTEAFF
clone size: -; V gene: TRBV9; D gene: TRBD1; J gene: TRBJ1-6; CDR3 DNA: TGTGCCAGCAGCGAATTCACGGGACAGGGTTTTGGTTCACCCCTCCACTTT; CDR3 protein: CASSEFTGQGFGSPLHF
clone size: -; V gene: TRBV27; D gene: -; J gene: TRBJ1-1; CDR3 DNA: TGTGCCAGCAGTTTAGGGGGACTCATGAACACTGAAGCTTTCTTT; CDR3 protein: CASSLGGLMNTEAFF
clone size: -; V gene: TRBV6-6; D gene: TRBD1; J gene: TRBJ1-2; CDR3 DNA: TGTGCCAGCAATACCGGGACAGGGGCTTTCTATGGCTACACCTTC; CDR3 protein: CASNTGTGAFYGYTF
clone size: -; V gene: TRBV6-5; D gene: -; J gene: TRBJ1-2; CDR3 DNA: TGTGCCAGCAGCCCGACAGATAACTATGGCTACACCTTC; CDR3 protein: CASSPTDNYGYTF
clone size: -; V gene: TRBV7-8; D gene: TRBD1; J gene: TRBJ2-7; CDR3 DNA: TGTGCCAGCAGCTTGGGGACAGGGTCCCCCTACGAGCAGTACTTC; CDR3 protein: CASSLGTGSPYEQYF
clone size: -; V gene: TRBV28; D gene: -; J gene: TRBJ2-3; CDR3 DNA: TGTGCCAGCCAATCGGGGGGCGCGACAGATACGCAGTATTTT; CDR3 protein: CASQSGGATDTQYF
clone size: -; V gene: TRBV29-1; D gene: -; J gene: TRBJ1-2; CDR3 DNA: TGCAGCGTTGTGGGGCAGTACTATGGCTACACCTTC; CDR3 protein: CSVVGQYYGYTF
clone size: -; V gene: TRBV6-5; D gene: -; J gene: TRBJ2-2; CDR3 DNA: TGTGCCAGCCGCTTGGGGGGGGCGAGGACCGGGGAGCTGTTTTTT; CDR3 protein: CASRLGGARTGELFF
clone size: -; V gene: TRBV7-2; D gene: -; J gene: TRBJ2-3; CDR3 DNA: TGTGCCAGCAGCTCGCAGCGGACAGATACGCAGTATTTT; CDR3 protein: CASSSQRTDTQYF